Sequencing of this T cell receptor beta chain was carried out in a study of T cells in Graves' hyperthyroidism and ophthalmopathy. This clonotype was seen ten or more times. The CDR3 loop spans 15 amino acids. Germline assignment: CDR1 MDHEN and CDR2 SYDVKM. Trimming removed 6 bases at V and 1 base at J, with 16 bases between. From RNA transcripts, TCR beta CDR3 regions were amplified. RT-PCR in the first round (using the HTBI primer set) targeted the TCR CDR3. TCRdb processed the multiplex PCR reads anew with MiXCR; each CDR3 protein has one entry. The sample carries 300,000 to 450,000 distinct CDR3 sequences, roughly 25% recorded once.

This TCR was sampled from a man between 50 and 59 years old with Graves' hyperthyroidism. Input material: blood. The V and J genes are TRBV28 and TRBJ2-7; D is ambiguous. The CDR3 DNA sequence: TGTGCCAGCAGCCCCCTGAACTCAGTTTCCTACGAGCAGTACTTC. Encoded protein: CASSPLNSVSYEQYF.